This passage covers 9 T cell receptor beta chains from one sample sequenced in a study of patients and donors after allogeneic stem cell transplantation. MiXCR, applied by TCRdb to the RT-PCR reads, yields one record per CDR3 protein. The data hold some 960,000 distinct CDR3 sequences, with over 15% observed a single time. Source material: blood, either unsorted or a sorted T cell fraction (not recorded which). All receptors come from a human donor who was either an allogeneic HSCT recipient or a stem cell or donor lymphocyte infusion donor (not recorded which). It is not recorded whose cells these are; they may come from a transplant donor.

This clonotype came up a few times. The chain carries TRBV15 and TRBJ2-7, with D possibly TRBD1 on 5 matching bases. V was cut by 0 bases and J by 2 bases, with 11 bases left in between. CDR3 size: 15 residues. Germline V CDR1 and CDR2: LNHNV, YYDKDF (reference sequence). As DNA, the CDR3 is TGTGCCACCAGCAGAGATAACCAGGGCCCCTACGAGCAGTACTTC. This encodes CATSRDNQGPYEQYF.

The genes are TRBV12-3 or TRBV12-4 and TRBJ1-1, with D possibly matching TRBD1 (6 bases). The CDR3 length is 14 residues. Trimming stripped 4 bases from V and 4 bases from J, with 13 bases between. This CDR3 reads CASSWGLGATEAFF. The CDR3 nucleotides read TGTGCCAGCAGTTGGGGCCTGGGGGCCACTGAAGCTTTCTTT.

This clonotype has at least ten counts. The chain carries TRBV12-3 or TRBV12-4 and TRBJ2-3, with D perhaps TRBD2 (6 bases). CDR3 length: 16 residues. Trimming shortened V by 2 bases and J by 1 base, and 13 bases separated the two germline ends. The chain's CDR3 is CASSLSREARTDTQYF. The CDR3 coding sequence is TGTGCCAGCAGTTTATCCAGGGAGGCCCGCACAGATACGCAGTATTTT.

This clonotype was detected a few times. The rearrangement joins TRBV27 to TRBJ2-7; 8 bases agree with TRBD1. The CDR3 has 19 amino acids. Germline V CDR1 and CDR2: MNHEY, SMNVEV (reference sequence). Losses at the gene ends were 3 bases for V and 4 bases for J; bases not matched to a gene: 20. CDR3 protein: CASSFRRDRNSAAIYEQYF. CDR3 DNA sequence: TGTGCCAGCAGTTTCCGCCGGGACAGGAATTCGGCGGCTATTTACGAGCAGTACTTC.

This clonotype has a handful of counts. The CDR3 sequence is CASSYLGQGYSYEQYF. Written as DNA, the CDR3 is TGTGCCAGCAGTTACTTGGGACAGGGATACTCCTACGAGCAGTACTTC. The chain carries TRBV6-5 and TRBJ2-7, with 9 bases lining up with TRBD1. The CDR3 length is 16 residues. Germline-derived CDR1 and CDR2 are MNHEY and SVGAGI. V shed 1 base and J 0 bases; nucleotides not matched to a gene: 4.

This chain joins TRBV10-3 and TRBJ2-7; D gene ambiguous. The V gene lost 1 base and the J gene lost 4 bases, with 11 bases spanning the gap. The CDR3 length is 14 residues. Germline CDR1 is ENHRY and CDR2 is SYGVKD. The CDR3 DNA reads as TGTGCCATCAGTGAGTTCCCGGCAGCGTACGAGCAGTACTTC. It yields the protein CAISEFPAAYEQYF.

J is TRBJ2-3 and V is TRBV12-3 or TRBV12-4; D might be TRBD2 (7 bases). Between the trimmed V and J ends, which lost 6 bases and 3 bases, there was a span of 16 bases. The CDR3 contains 15 residues. The CDR3 sequence: CASSQWGGATDTQYF. The CDR3 region has the DNA TGTGCCAGCAGCCAATGGGGGGGGGCGACAGATACGCAGTATTTT.

This clonotype came up many times. The chain is built from TRBV4-1 and TRBJ2-7; weak D call: TRBD2 (6 bases). The CDR3 sequence is 13 residues long. Trimming took off 0 bases at V and 7 bases at J, with 10 bases between the two ends. Germline V gene lookup returns CDR1 MGHRA and CDR2 YSYEKL. Here the CDR3 DNA reads TGCGCCAGCAGCCAAGATGGGGGGTATGAGCAGTACTTC. This translates into CASSQDGGYEQYF.

V usage is TRBV6-1 and J usage is TRBJ2-7; TRBD1 aligns across 11 bases. The germline V gene has CDR1 MNHNS and CDR2 SASEGT. Trimming cost V 4 bases and J 2 bases; bases outside gene matches: 4. This CDR3 has 15 residues. CDR3 nucleotides: TGTGCCAGCAGTGCGGGGACAGGGGGGCCCTACGAGCAGTACTTC. It is translated as CASSAGTGGPYEQYF.